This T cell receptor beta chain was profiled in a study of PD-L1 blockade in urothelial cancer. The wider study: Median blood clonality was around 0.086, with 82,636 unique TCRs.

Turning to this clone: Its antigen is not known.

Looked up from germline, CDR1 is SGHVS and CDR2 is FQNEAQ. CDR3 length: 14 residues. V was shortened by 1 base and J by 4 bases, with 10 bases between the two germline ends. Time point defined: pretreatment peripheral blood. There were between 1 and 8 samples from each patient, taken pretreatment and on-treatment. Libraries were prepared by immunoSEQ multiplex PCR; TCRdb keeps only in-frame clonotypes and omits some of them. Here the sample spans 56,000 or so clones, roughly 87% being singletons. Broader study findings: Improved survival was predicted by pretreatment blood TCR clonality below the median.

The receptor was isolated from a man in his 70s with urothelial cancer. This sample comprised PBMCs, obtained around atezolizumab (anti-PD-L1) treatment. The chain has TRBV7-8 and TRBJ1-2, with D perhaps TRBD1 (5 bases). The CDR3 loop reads CASSLGTGTYGYTF. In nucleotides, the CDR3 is TGTGCCAGCAGCTTAGGTACAGGCACCTATGGCTACACCTTC.